This T cell receptor beta chain was found in a study of regulatory T cells in long-lasting Graves disease. General observations from the study: Fewer public clonotypes were shared by new patients (around 990) than by persistent patients (roughly 2,500). There were preferences for TRBV28, TRBJ1-2 and TRBJ2-5 in persistent disease. TCR diversity was lower in persistent Graves' patients (versus newly diagnosed ones).

Time point reported: persistent/refractory GD, antithyroid drugs over 5 years with positive TRAb. Following extraction of RNA from PBMCs, that RNA was used to make the TCR library. The CDR3 contains 15 residues. Germline V lookup: CDR1 LGHDT, CDR2 YNNKEL (reference sequence). V was shortened by 5 bases and J by 1 base, with 14 bases between the two germline ends. This clonotype was counted ten times or more. What it binds is unknown. Researchers made TCR beta libraries by using iRepertoire HTBI primers and running Arm-PCR on CDR3 regions. Via MiXCR, TCRdb re-called the multiplex PCR reads, giving one row per CDR3 protein. The repertoire holds over 650,000 distinct CDR3 sequences, with about 32% as singletons.

The chain employs TRBV3-1 and TRBJ2-5, with TRBD2 as a possible D gene (6 bases). The source is a female donor with Graves disease. The input for sequencing was peripheral blood mononuclear cells (PBMCs), taken when the disease was refractory, from a patient treated with antithyroid drugs. The CDR3: CASSKEGVPQETQYF. The CDR3 nucleotides read TGTGCCAGCAGCAAGGAGGGTGTCCCCCAAGAGACCCAGTACTTC.